Presented here are 29 T cell receptor beta chains from one specimen sequenced in a study of Graves' ophthalmopathy and Graves' hyperthyroidism. RNA transcripts yielded amplified TCR beta CDR3 regions. HTBI primers were employed in first-round RT-PCR, then a second-round multiplex PCR followed. TCRdb reprocessed the multiplex PCR reads via MiXCR and lists one record per CDR3 protein. The sample holds a few hundred thousand distinct CDR3 sequences, 15% to 17% seen once. The material sequenced was peripheral blood. Receptor source: a woman between 18 and 30 years old with stable Graves' hyperthyroidism.

The chain carries TRBV5-1 and TRBJ2-7; 7 bases are shared with TRBD1. The germline gives CDR1 SGHRS, CDR2 YFSETQ. There are 15 residues in the CDR3. Unmatched junction bases numbered 12, after V lost 7 bases and J lost 2 bases. CDR3 nucleotide sequence: TGCGCCAGCGGCCCCGGGACAGTCTTTCCCTACGAGCAGTACTTC. It specifies CASGPGTVFPYEQYF.

This clonotype was seen a handful of times. This chain connects TRBV6-1 to TRBJ2-7, with D perhaps TRBD2 (5 bases). This CDR3 is 16 amino acids long. V lost 6 bases and J lost 0, with 18 bases in between. Germline CDR1 MNHNS, CDR2 SASEGT. The CDR3 loop is CASSPRLGIFSYEQYF. In nucleotides, the CDR3 is TGTGCCAGCAGCCCCCGTCTCGGGATATTCTCCTACGAGCAGTACTTC.

The genes are TRBV6-5 and TRBJ1-2, with D maybe TRBD1 (6 bases). Trimming shortened V by 2 bases and J by 6 bases, and 16 bases separated the two germline ends. The CDR3 covers 15 residues. From germline, CDR1 is MNHEY and CDR2 SVGAGI. In DNA, the CDR3 is TGTGCCAGCAGTTACATGGTTGGGGGGGCGGATGGCTACACCTTC. Translated: CASSYMVGGADGYTF.

Ten or more counts support this clonotype. The chain is built from TRBV5-8 and TRBJ2-5; TRBD2 might be the D (5 bases). This CDR3 has 16 amino acids. Germline-derived CDR1 and CDR2 are SGHTS and YDEGEE. V was clipped by 4 bases and J by 3 bases, with 19 bases between them. Written as DNA, the CDR3 is TGTGCCAGCAGCATGGGGTCAGGCCCGAGGGAAGAGACCCAGTACTTC. This translates into CASSMGSGPREETQYF. Supplemented by reference TRBV5-8 and TRBJ2-5, the full variable domain reads EAGVTQSPTHLIKTRGQQATLRCSPISGHTSVYWYQQALGLGLQFLLWYDEGEERNRGNFPPRFSGRQFPNYSSELNVNALELEDSALYLCASSMGSGPREETQYFGPGTRLLVL.

The chain combines TRBV3-1 with TRBJ1-1; 9 bases align to TRBD1. The CDR3 sequence is 14 residues long. CDR1 and CDR2 from the germline V gene are LGHDT and YNNKEL (reference sequence). V lost 3 bases and J lost 3; bases outside the gene matches: 2. CDR3 nucleotides: TGTGCCAGCAGCCAGAGGACAGGGGACACTGAAGCTTTCTTT. Encoded protein: CASSQRTGDTEAFF.

This clonotype was recorded at least ten times. J is TRBJ2-7 and V is TRBV12-3 or TRBV12-4; D might be TRBD1 (5 bases). This CDR3 contains 14 residues. Trimming took off 5 bases at V and 1 base at J, with 12 bases between the two ends. The DNA of the CDR3 is TGTGCCAGCAGTCTGCGACAGCCTTCCTACGAGCAGTACTTC. This codes for CASSLRQPSYEQYF.

This clonotype was counted a few times. This chain links TRBV9 with TRBJ1-5; D perhaps matches TRBD1 (6 bases). Germline V gene lookup returns CDR1 SGDLS and CDR2 YYNGEE. CDR3 length: 18 residues. Trimming stripped 0 bases from V and 0 bases from J, with 16 bases between. Here the CDR3 DNA reads TGTGCCAGCAGCGTAGGGGGGTCGGACAGCGATAGCAATCAGCCCCAGCATTTT. It specifies CASSVGGSDSDSNQPQHF.

This clonotype came up many times. The genes are TRBV3-1 and TRBJ1-2; D not resolved. The CDR3 is 12 amino acids. Germline lookup yields CDR1 LGHDT and CDR2 YNNKEL (reference sequence). Trimming took 1 base from V and 7 from J, leaving 7 bases between them. CDR3 nucleotide sequence: TGTGCCAGCAGCCAAGGAGGAGGTGGCTACACCTTC. It specifies CASSQGGGGYTF.

The chain recombines TRBV6-1 with TRBJ1-1; tentative D call: TRBD1 (5 bases). The CDR3 has 15 residues. Germline CDR1 reads MNHNS; CDR2 reads SASEGT. The V and J ends lost 5 bases and 0 bases respectively, with 13 bases between them. CDR3 DNA sequence: TGTGCCAGCAGTCCCCGTTTAGGGGTGAACACTGAAGCTTTCTTT. The encoded protein is CASSPRLGVNTEAFF.

This clonotype was observed a handful of times. This chain connects TRBV6-2 or TRBV6-3 to TRBJ2-7; D is perhaps TRBD2 (6 bases). Trimming pared 6 bases from V and 2 bases from J, leaving 14 bases between. CDR3 size: 14 residues. The V gene's germline CDR1 is MNHEY and CDR2 SVGEGT. Written as DNA, the CDR3 is TGTGCCAGCAGGACCGGGACTTGGACCTACGAGCAGTACTTC. Amino acids: CASRTGTWTYEQYF.

The V gene is TRBV12-5, the J gene TRBJ2-7; D ambiguous. The CDR3 is 14 residues long. Trimming removed 7 bases at V and 1 base at J, with 14 bases between. The germline V gene encodes CDR1 LGHNT and CDR2 FRNRAP. The CDR3 here is CASASTLTSYEQYF. CDR3 in DNA: TGTGCTAGTGCGAGCACCCTTACATCCTACGAGCAGTACTTC.

Ten or more counts support this clonotype. This sequence joins TRBV19 and TRBJ1-5, with 9 bases aligning to TRBD1. CDR3 length equals 15 residues. Germline assignment: CDR1 LNHDA and CDR2 SQIVND (reference sequence). After removal of 11 bases from V and 3 bases from J, the junction contained 11 bases not matched to a gene. The CDR3, as DNA: TGTGCCTCCAAGGAACAGGGGGCAATCAATCAGCCCCAGCATTTT. Protein: CASKEQGAINQPQHF.

This clonotype was detected only a few times. This chain connects TRBV12-3 or TRBV12-4 to TRBJ1-1; TRBD1 agrees at 7 bases. The length of the CDR3 is 17 residues. V gave up 3 bases and J gave up 3 bases; unmatched junction bases: 13. CDR3 in DNA: TGTGCCAGCAGTTTGTTCCTCGGCGGGCAGGGGGACACTGAAGCTTTCTTT. Its protein is CASSLFLGGQGDTEAFF.

This clonotype was seen many times. The chain carries TRBV29-1 and TRBJ2-7; the match to TRBD1 covers 10 bases. Trimming removed 4 bases from V and 2 bases from J; junction bases left unmatched: 5. Germline-derived CDR1 and CDR2 are SQVTM and ANQGSEA. The CDR3 loop spans 14 amino acids. CDR3 region: CSVVSGQGAYEQYF. The CDR3 DNA reads as TGCAGCGTTGTGAGTGGACAGGGGGCCTACGAGCAGTACTTC.

This clonotype was recorded many times. V is TRBV5-1 and J is TRBJ2-5; either TRBD1 or TRBD2 may fit D (6 bases each). Trimming stripped 4 bases from V and 3 bases from J, with 16 bases between. Per the germline V gene, CDR1 is SGHRS and CDR2 is YFSETQ. CDR3 length equals 15 residues. The CDR3 DNA follows: TGCGCCAGCAGCACAGGGACTCGGGATGAAGAGACCCAGTACTTC. Protein: CASSTGTRDEETQYF.

The chain joins TRBV4-1 to TRBJ1-1; D is unclear. V lost 3 bases to trimming and J lost 2 bases, with 16 bases between them. In germline, CDR1 is MGHRA, CDR2 YSYEKL. The CDR3 has 16 residues. CDR3 bases: TGCGCCAGCAGCCACCTTGGGTTTTCCCGTAACACTGAAGCTTTCTTT. This gives the protein CASSHLGFSRNTEAFF.

At least ten counts were recorded for this clonotype. The chain links TRBV7-2 to TRBJ1-1, with D possibly matching TRBD1 (5 bases). The CDR3 totals 15 residues. V was shortened by 2 bases and J by 0 bases, with 10 bases between the two germline ends. Per the germline V gene, CDR1 is SGHTA and CDR2 is FQGNSA. The CDR3 is CASSLSGTVNTEAFF. The CDR3 nucleotides are TGTGCCAGCAGCTTATCCGGGACGGTGAACACTGAAGCTTTCTTT.

This chain connects TRBV18 to TRBJ2-7; 7 bases line up with TRBD1. The V and J ends lost 1 base and 3 bases, in that order; junction bases with no gene match: 3. Germline CDR1 reads KGHSH; CDR2 reads LQKENI. This CDR3 comprises 14 residues. The chain's CDR3 is CASSPRGQFYEQYF. The CDR3 coding sequence is TGTGCCAGCTCACCACGGGGACAGTTCTACGAGCAGTACTTC.

This clonotype was counted many times. The chain uses TRBV4-1 and TRBJ2-5; D possibly corresponds to TRBD2 (7 bases). The germline V gene encodes CDR1 MGHRA and CDR2 YSYEKL. V was shortened by 4 bases and J by 10 bases, with 22 bases between the two germline ends. The CDR3 has 15 amino acids. CDR3 in amino acids: CASSPGLGGPWDQYF. In nucleotides, the CDR3 is TGCGCCAGCAGCCCCGGTTTGGGGGGGCCTTGGGACCAGTACTTC.

The V gene is TRBV5-1, the J gene TRBJ1-2; D is ambiguous. CDR1 and CDR2 (germline): SGHRS, YFSETQ. V was shortened by 0 bases and J by 0 bases, with 21 bases between the two germline ends. The CDR3 covers 19 residues. CDR3 sequence reads: CASSLAQIPRQTTNYGYTF. CDR3 in DNA: TGCGCCAGCAGCTTGGCCCAGATCCCCCGGCAGACCACTAACTATGGCTACACCTTC. Together with reference TRBV5-1 and TRBJ1-2, the CDR3 gives the full variable domain: KAGVTQTPRYLIKTRGQQVTLSCSPISGHRSVSWYQQTPGQGLQFLFEYFSETQRNKGNFPGRFSGRQFSNSRSEMNVSTLELGDSALYLCASSLAQIPRQTTNYGYTFGSGTRLTVV.

Remarks on this clonotype: A read error may account for a junction end that differs from germline. This rearrangement joins TRBV19 to TRBJ1-1, with no clear D. CDR3 length: 14 residues. CDR1 is LNHDA and CDR2 is SQIVND in the germline V gene (reference sequence). The DNA for the CDR3 is TGTGCCAGTAGCACTACAGTGATGAACTCTGAAGCTTTCTTT. The encoded protein is CASSTTVMNSEAFF.

This clonotype was detected a few times. The genes are TRBV7-2 and TRBJ2-1; D is uncertain. Germline V lookup: CDR1 SGHTA, CDR2 FQGNSA. Trimming shortened V by 3 bases and J by 7 bases, and 16 bases separated the two germline ends. The CDR3 has 15 residues. CDR3 nucleotides: TGTGCCAGCAGCTTCCCACACAAGTGGGGAAATGAGCAGTTCTTC. Protein: CASSFPHKWGNEQFF.

This clonotype was found a few times. The chain combines TRBV19 with TRBJ2-7; no definite D call. Trimming shortened V by 3 bases and J by 0 bases, and 12 bases separated the two germline ends. The CDR3 runs to 15 residues. The germline V gene has CDR1 LNHDA and CDR2 SQIVND (reference sequence). The CDR3 DNA sequence: TGTGCCAGTAGTATCTTGGGCAGGAGCTCCTACGAGCAGTACTTC. Protein sequence: CASSILGRSSYEQYF.

This clonotype was detected ten times or more. The chain recombines TRBV4-1 with TRBJ1-1, with D possibly matching TRBD1 (5 bases). This CDR3 contains 12 residues. Trimming pared 4 bases from V and 7 bases from J, leaving 10 bases between. In germline, CDR1 is MGHRA, CDR2 YSYEKL. This CDR3 is CASSPLGREAFF. In DNA form, the CDR3 reads TGCGCCAGCAGCCCCCTGGGGCGTGAAGCTTTCTTT.

The sample holds many counts of this clonotype. This CDR3 reads CASSYRQGADGYTF. The CDR3 coding sequence is TGTGCCAGCAGTTACAGACAGGGGGCGGATGGCTACACCTTC. The chain recombines TRBV6-2 or TRBV6-3 with TRBJ1-2, with TRBD1 identical over 10 bases. V lost 2 bases to trimming and J lost 6 bases; unmatched junction nucleotides: 3. The CDR3 covers 14 residues. The V gene's germline CDR1 is MNHEY and CDR2 SVGEGT.

The genes are TRBV14 and TRBJ1-1; D uncertain. This CDR3 is 13 amino acids long. V lost 4 bases to trimming and J lost 8 bases, with 14 bases between them. Germline CDR1 and CDR2: SGHDN and FVKESK. CDR3 residues: CASSPRGRWEAFF. Written as DNA, the CDR3 is TGTGCCAGCAGCCCCCGAGGACGCTGGGAAGCTTTCTTT.

There are many counts of this clonotype. V usage is TRBV6-2 or TRBV6-3 and J usage is TRBJ1-1; TRBD1 is a possible D gene (5 bases). Trimming cost V 3 bases and J 7 bases, with 18 bases left between them. There are 15 residues in the CDR3. Germline assignment: CDR1 MNHEY and CDR2 SVGEGT. CDR3: CASSYRTGGYVEAFF. For the CDR3, the DNA is TGTGCCAGCAGTTATAGAACAGGAGGATATGTTGAAGCTTTCTTT.

Worth noting for this clonotype: A much larger clone differs from this one at a single base, so this may be a read error. The chain combines TRBV18 with TRBJ1-1; D gene unclear. Germline CDR1 KGHSH, CDR2 LQKENI. This CDR3 is 15 amino acids long. CDR3 coding DNA: TGTACCAGCTCACCACTCTCTCTCGTGAACACTGAAGCTTTCTTT. As protein: CTSSPLSLVNTEAFF.

This clonotype was recorded at least ten times. The chain carries TRBV7-2 and TRBJ2-7; D is undetermined. The V gene's germline CDR1 is SGHTA and CDR2 FQGNSA. This CDR3 is 13 amino acids long. V lost 5 bases and J 3 bases, leaving 11 bases between the germline ends. The CDR3 DNA follows: TGTGCCAGCAGCCCCTTCACAGACTACGAGCAGTACTTC. Translating it yields CASSPFTDYEQYF. Full variable domain (rest looked up from reference TRBV7-2 and TRBJ2-7): GAGVSQSPSNKVTEKGKDVELRCDPISGHTALYWYRQSLGQGLEFLIYFQGNSAPDKSGLPSDRFSAERTGGSVSTLTIQRTQQEDSAVYLCASSPFTDYEQYFGPGTRLTVT.